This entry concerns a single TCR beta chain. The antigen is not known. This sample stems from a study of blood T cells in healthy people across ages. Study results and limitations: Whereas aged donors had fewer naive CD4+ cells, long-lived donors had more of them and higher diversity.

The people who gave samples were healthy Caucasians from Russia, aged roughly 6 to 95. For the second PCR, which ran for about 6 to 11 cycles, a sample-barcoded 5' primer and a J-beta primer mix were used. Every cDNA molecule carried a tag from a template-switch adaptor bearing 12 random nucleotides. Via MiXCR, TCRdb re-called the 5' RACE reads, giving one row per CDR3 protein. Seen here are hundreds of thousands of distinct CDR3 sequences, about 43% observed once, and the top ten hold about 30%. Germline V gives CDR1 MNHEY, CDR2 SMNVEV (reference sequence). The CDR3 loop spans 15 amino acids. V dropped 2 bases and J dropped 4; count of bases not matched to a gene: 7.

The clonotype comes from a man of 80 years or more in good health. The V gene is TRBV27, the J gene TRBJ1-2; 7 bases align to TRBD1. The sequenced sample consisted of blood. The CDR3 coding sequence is TGTGCCAGCAGTTTAAGGCCGGGACAGCGCTATGGCTACACCTTC. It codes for CASSLRPGQRYGYTF.